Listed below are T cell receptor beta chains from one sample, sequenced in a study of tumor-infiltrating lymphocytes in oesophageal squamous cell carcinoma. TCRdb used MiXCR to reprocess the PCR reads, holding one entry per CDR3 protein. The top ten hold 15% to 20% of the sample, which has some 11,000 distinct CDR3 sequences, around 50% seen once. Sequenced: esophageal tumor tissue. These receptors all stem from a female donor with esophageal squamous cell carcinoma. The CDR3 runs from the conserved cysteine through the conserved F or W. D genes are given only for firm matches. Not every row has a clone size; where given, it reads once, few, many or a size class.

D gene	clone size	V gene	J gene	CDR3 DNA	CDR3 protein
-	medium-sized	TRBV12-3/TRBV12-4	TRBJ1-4	TGTGCCAGCAGGGGAGGACAGTTGAATGAAAAACTGTTTTTT	CASRGGQLNEKLFF
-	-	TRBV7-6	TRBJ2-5	TGTGCCAGCAGCTTAGGACAGATGGAGACCCAGTACTTC	CASSLGQMETQYF
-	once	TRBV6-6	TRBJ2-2	TGTGCCAGCAGTCATTATCCTTTGGGTACCGGGGAGCTGTTTTTT	CASSHYPLGTGELFF
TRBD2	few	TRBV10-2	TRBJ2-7	TGCGCCAGCAACGGGGCGGGGGGTTCCTACGAGCAGTACTTC	CASNGAGGSYEQYF
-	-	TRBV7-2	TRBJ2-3	TGTGCCAGCAGCTCGCGTCCGGGGGCAGATACGCAGTATTTT	CASSSRPGADTQYF
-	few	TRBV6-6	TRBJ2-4	TGTGCCAGCAGTTACGGGGGAGCCAAAAACATTCAGTACTTC	CASSYGGAKNIQYF
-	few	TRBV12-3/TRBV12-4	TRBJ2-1	TGTGCCAGCAGTTTAGCGGGGGGGCCACTTAATGAGCAGTTCTTC	CASSLAGGPLNEQFF
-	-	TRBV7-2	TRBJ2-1	TGTGCCAGCAGCTTAAGCAGGGAGCAGTTCTTC	CASSLSREQFF
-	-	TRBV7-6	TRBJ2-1	TGTGCCAGCAGCTTTGGGGGGAGACGGGAGAATGAGCAGTTCTTC	CASSFGGRRENEQFF
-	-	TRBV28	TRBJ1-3	TGTGCCAGCAACAAAATGAGCTCTGGAAACACCATATATTTT	CASNKMSSGNTIYF
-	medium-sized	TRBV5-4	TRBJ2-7	TGTGCCAGCAGCAGGGCGGGACTTAACTACGAGCAGTACTTC	CASSRAGLNYEQYF
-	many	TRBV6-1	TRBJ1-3	TGTGCCAGCAGTGCCGGGGGACTTGGAAACACCATATATTTT	CASSAGGLGNTIYF
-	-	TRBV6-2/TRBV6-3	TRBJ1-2	TGTGCCAGCAGTTACGACACAGGGCCGGGTGGCTACACCTTC	CASSYDTGPGGYTF
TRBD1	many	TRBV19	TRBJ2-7	TGTGCCAGTAGTACGACGGACAGGGCGAGGGACGAGCAGTACTTC	CASSTTDRARDEQYF
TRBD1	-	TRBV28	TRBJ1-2	TGTGCCAGCAGTACCGGGACAGGGGGCCGCTATGGCTACACCTTC	CASSTGTGGRYGYTF
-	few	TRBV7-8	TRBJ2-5	TGTGCCAGCAGCCACGACAGGCAGTACCAAGAGACCCAGTACTTC	CASSHDRQYQETQYF
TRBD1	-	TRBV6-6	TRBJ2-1	TGTGCCAGCAGCTCCGGGACAGGGGAATACAATGAGCAGTTCTTC	CASSSGTGEYNEQFF
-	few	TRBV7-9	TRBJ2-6	TGTGCCAGCAGCGTTAACTCTGGGGCCAACGTCCTGACTTTC	CASSVNSGANVLTF
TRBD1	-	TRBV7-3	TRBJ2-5	TGTGCCAGCAGCATCGGGACAGCCACCGAGACCCAGTACTTC	CASSIGTATETQYF
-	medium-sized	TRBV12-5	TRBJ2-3	TGTGCTAGTGGTTTGGTACTAGGCCCCACGCAGTATTTT	CASGLVLGPTQYF
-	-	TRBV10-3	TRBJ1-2	TGTGCCATCAGTGAACTTCCAGAGAACTATGGCTACACCTTC	CAISELPENYGYTF
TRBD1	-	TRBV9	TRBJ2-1	TGTGCCAGCAGCGGACAGGGGGCTTACAATGAGCAGTTCTTC	CASSGQGAYNEQFF
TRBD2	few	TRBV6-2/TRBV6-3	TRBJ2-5	TGTGCCAGCAGTTTCCGGCTAGCGGGAAGGGAGACCCAGTACTTC	CASSFRLAGRETQYF
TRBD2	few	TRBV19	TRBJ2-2	TGTGCCAGTAGTATAGTGGCTAGCGGGAGGGCCGGGGACACCGGGGAGCTGTTTTTT	CASSIVASGRAGDTGELFF
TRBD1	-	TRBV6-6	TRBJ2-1	TGTGCCAGCAGTTACTTGGGGACAGGAACTAATGAGCAGTTCTTC	CASSYLGTGTNEQFF
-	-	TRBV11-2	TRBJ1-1	TGTGCCAGCAGCTTAGTTCTGGGGGTTGGTACTGAAGCTTTCTTT	CASSLVLGVGTEAFF
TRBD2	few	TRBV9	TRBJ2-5	TGTGCCAGCAGCGTTTCGGCGGCGGGGGGGCAAGAGACCCAGTACTTC	CASSVSAAGGQETQYF